This T cell receptor beta chain was identified during a study of spatial heterogeneity in lung cancer (dated by TCRdb to about 2019). The study in broad terms: Beta-chain transcripts were consistently detected in greater numbers than alpha-chain transcripts, which likely reflects a higher abundance of beta-chain transcripts. In tumor regions, TCR transcript counts showed a strong correlation with a T cell transcriptional module score from matched bulk RNA-seq. In the raw uncorrected reads, each unique combination of TCR and UMI appeared more than ten times on average. The study quantitatively compared TCR alpha and beta repertoires across multiple tumor regions, matched nontumor lung and blood in non-small cell lung cancer. Nonsynonymous mutation counts, determined by whole-exome sequencing of tumor tissue, were related to TCR repertoire features. Both alpha and beta chains were TCR-sequenced in fewer than 250 tumor regions, fewer than 80 matched nontumor lung samples and around 50 PBMC samples obtained at surgery.

Explained via the paper, the time point label denotes: sample taken at primary tumor resection. Samples were obtained from approximately 72 patients with early-stage, untreated non-small cell lung cancer from the lung TRACERx cohort. Whole RNA extracted from tumor and nontumor lung tissue, or from cryopreserved PBMC samples, was used for TCR sequencing without cell sorting. Only patients for whom sufficient RNA was available from at least two tumor regions were selected for TCR sequencing. A lung pathologist reviewed the tumor and adjacent nontumor lung specimens before the specimens were selected. Taken from cysteine to phenylalanine, the CDR3 has 13 residues. Only the CDR3 part of the read is kept: 39 bases, read in frame from the first base. CDR1 and CDR2, per the germline V gene (reference sequence), are SGHNT and YYREEE. V was cut back by 4 bases and J by 7 bases, leaving a gap of 15 bases between them.

Library creation used 5' RACE. The sequencer listed for this sample is NextSeq 500. In the TCR library protocol, a unique molecular identifier was attached to each TCR cDNA molecule so that PCR and sequencing errors could be corrected. Regarding the original processing steps: TCR identification, UMI-based error correction and CDR3 extraction were all carried out with Decombinator tools. Expanded TCRs were defined as those above a frequency of 2 per 1,000, corresponding to the top 1% of the tumor frequency distribution. Expanded tumor TCRs statistically deemed absent (corrected P<0.05) from at least one tumor region were classed as regional, and all other expanded tumor TCRs were classed as ubiquitous. Each repertoire was subsampled 100 times to 5,000 TCRs, after which Renyi diversity was computed with the R vegan package. CDR3 similarity networks were constructed using string-kernel similarity of amino acid triplets, with links drawn between CDR3s whose pairwise similarity was above 0.82. The public sequencing data were trimmed at Q25 with fastp and processed into clonotypes with MiXCR by TCRdb, which kept only in-frame beta chains. Merged by CDR3 protein, the rows form single entries marked with the most common genes and DNA. The V and J calls come from TCRdb's annotation, not from the publication. Counted in this sample were approximately 7,000 distinct CDR3 sequences; approximately 17% of them appeared once. The ten largest clones represent approximately 12% of the sample.

Of note for this clonotype: Its specific antigen is unknown. The input lacks base qualities; no much larger clone sits a single base away.

Findings and caveats that apply to the study as a whole: The number of expanded intratumoral alpha and beta TCRs correlated with the tumor nonsynonymous mutation count. TCR-seq was estimated to cover only roughly 6.8% of tumor T cells for alpha chains and about 13% for beta chains. The count of ubiquitous expanded TCRs correlated with the count of ubiquitous nonsynonymous mutations, and the count of regional expanded TCRs correlated with the count of regional nonsynonymous mutations. Confirming at a functional level the hypothesis that regional TCRs recognize regional mutations was considered to require additional single-cell paired TCR alpha and beta sequencing.

The specimen comprised lung tumor tissue, sampled at surgery. The chain is made from TRBV5-4 and TRBJ2-7; TRBD1 could be the D gene, as 6 bases match. The clonotype comes from a female donor with early-stage non-small cell lung cancer. The CDR3 has the sequence CASSVYRVGEQYF. Read as DNA, the sequence is TGTGCCAGCAGCGTATACAGGGTGGGAGAGCAGTACTTC.